This T cell receptor (beta chain) was captured in a study of cytomegalovirus exposure and HLA in healthy donors. CDR3 length: 14 amino acids. CDR1 is SGHNT and CDR2 is YYREEE in the germline V gene (reference sequence). The ends lost 1 base at V and 7 bases at J; junction bases unmatched: 5. PCR was performed using 60 Vbeta and 13 Jbeta primers. Assay: immunoSEQ multiplex PCR; the TCRdb copy retains only in-frame clones and omits some. The sample lists about 140,000 clones; approximately 80% were seen once. Healthy bone marrow donors made up the cohort. Sequencing was performed on PBMCs. The receptor was derived from a male donor in good health and CMV-seropositive. This chain links TRBV5-4 with TRBJ2-1, with 7 bases lining up with TRBD2. CDR3 DNA: TGTGCCAGCAGCTTGTTGGCGGGAGTGAATGAGCAGTTCTTC. This codes for CASSLLAGVNEQFF.